This T cell receptor beta chain was obtained from a study of a mutant IDH1 vaccine in newly diagnosed glioma. Whole-study context: During weeks 1, 3, 5, 7, 11, 15, 19 and 23, patients received eight vaccinations. The sex distribution of treated patients was about 62% male and approximately 40% female, with a mean age of approximately 40 years.

Sample time point: week 23, last vaccination. Vaccine doses each comprised 300 ug of mutant IDH1 20-mer peptide, with topical imiquimod. Germline CDR1 MGHDK, CDR2 SYGVNS. The CDR3 spans 13 residues. Trimming took 7 bases from V and 5 from J; bases not matched to a gene: 6. Worth noting for this clone: What it binds is not known.

The method was immunoSEQ multiplex PCR; TCRdb's version includes in-frame clones alone and lacks a portion of them. The sample contains roughly 52,000 clones, roughly 80% of which appear only once. The sample consisted of PBMCs, taken from a glioma patient whose treatment included an IDH1 peptide vaccine. The gene calls are TRBV25-1 and TRBJ1-1; 8 positions match TRBD1. This clonotype originated in a man aged 35-49 years with glioma. CDR3 region: CASTTGGWTEAFF. CDR3 nucleotide sequence: TGTGCCAGCACTACAGGGGGATGGACTGAAGCTTTCTTT.